The rows below give T cell receptor beta chains drawn from one sample of a study of lymphopenia after photon versus proton radiotherapy. The table came from immunoSEQ multiplex PCR; TCRdb's copy has only in-frame clones and leaves some out. This repertoire shows fewer than 25,000 clones, about 80% found once; its top ten account for over 20%. The specimen comprised peripheral blood, sampled from a patient treated with photon-based radiotherapy. The receptors were sampled from a man aged 40-49 years with gastric cancer. The CDR3 runs from the conserved cysteine through the conserved F or W. Each record gives: D gene, clone size, J gene, V gene, CDR3 protein, CDR3 DNA. D genes are given only for firm matches. Not all rows give a size; the values are once, few, many and, for expanded clones, a class.

.,.,TRBJ1-2,TRBV19,CASSPSDSTIYGYTF,TGTGCCAGTAGTCCTTCCGACAGCACTATCTATGGCTACACCTTC
TRBD2,.,TRBJ2-7,TRBV7-2,CASSLLAVSSYEQYF,TGTGCCAGCAGCCTACTAGCGGTGAGCTCCTACGAGCAGTACTTC
TRBD1,.,TRBJ1-6,TRBV9,CASSVGGQGGNSPLHF,TGTGCCAGCAGCGTAGGGGGACAGGGCGGCAATTCACCCCTCCACTTT
.,.,TRBJ2-7,TRBV20-1,CSAQRGYEQYF,TGCAGTGCCCAGCGCGGTTACGAGCAGTACTTC
.,once,TRBJ1-4,TRBV28,CASSLGRLETMWGEKLFF,TGTGCCAGCAGCCTTGGACGTCTAGAGACCATGTGGGGGGAAAAACTGTTTTTT
.,once,TRBJ2-2,TRBV21-1,CASSTRTLVVAGELFF,TGTGCCAGCAGCACTAGGACACTTGTTGTAGCCGGGGAGCTGTTTTTT
.,.,TRBJ2-3,TRBV5-1,CASSFQSQRTDTQYF,TGCGCCAGCAGCTTCCAGTCACAGCGCACAGATACGCAGTATTTT
.,.,TRBJ1-5,TRBV19,CASTPWGRGQEPQHF,TGTGCCAGTACCCCGTGGGGCAGGGGCCAGGAGCCCCAGCATTTT
.,.,TRBJ2-3,TRBV29-1,CSVEVTDTQYF,TGCAGCGTTGAAGTAACAGATACGCAGTATTTT
.,.,TRBJ1-1,TRBV30,CAWSPGVQGGANTEAFF,TGTGCCTGGAGTCCCGGGGTACAGGGAGGAGCAAACACTGAAGCTTTCTTT
.,.,TRBJ1-1,TRBV9,CASSVAVGAEAFF,TGTGCCAGCAGCGTAGCTGTCGGCGCTGAAGCTTTCTTT
.,.,TRBJ1-5,TRBV5-5,CASSRGELSNQPQHF,TGTGCCAGCAGCCGGGGTGAGTTAAGCAATCAGCCCCAGCATTTT
.,.,TRBJ1-2,TRBV7-2,CASSRWESNYGYTF,TGTGCCAGCAGCCGTTGGGAATCTAACTATGGCTACACCTTC
.,few,TRBJ2-3,TRBV6-5,CASSYSLGDTQYF,TGTGCCAGCAGTTACTCGTTAGGGGATACGCAGTATTTT
.,.,TRBJ1-1,TRBV5-5,CASSFSGGGGTEAFF,TGTGCCAGCAGCTTTTCGGGGGGCGGTGGCACTGAAGCTTTCTTT
.,.,TRBJ1-1,TRBV13,CASSLGQGGLEAFF,TGTGCCAGCAGCTTAGGCCAAGGGGGTCTTGAAGCTTTCTTT
.,.,TRBJ1-3,TRBV19,CASIPRLNSGNTIYF,TGTGCCAGTATCCCGAGGCTGAACTCTGGAAACACCATATATTTT
.,once,TRBJ2-1,TRBV11-3,CASSSRSSYNEQFF,TGTGCCAGCAGCTCCCGGAGCTCCTACAATGAGCAGTTCTTC
.,.,TRBJ1-2,TRBV29-1,CSVGDGTNYGYTF,TGCAGCGTTGGGGACGGGACCAACTATGGCTACACCTTC
TRBD1,once,TRBJ1-5,TRBV6-5,CASSLTGDGDQPQHF,TGTGCCAGCAGTCTGACAGGGGATGGGGATCAGCCCCAGCATTTT
.,.,TRBJ1-2,TRBV27,CASSPSGQGNYGYTF,TGTGCCAGCAGTCCCAGCGGTCAGGGAAACTATGGCTACACCTTC
.,few,TRBJ1-1,TRBV6-6,CASSGLGGNTEAFF,TGTGCCAGCAGTGGGCTCGGAGGGAACACTGAAGCTTTCTTT
.,.,TRBJ1-1,TRBV11-3,CASSLDVRTEAFF,TGTGCCAGCAGCTTAGATGTTCGCACTGAAGCTTTCTTT
.,.,TRBJ1-3,TRBV5-1,CASSLGAYSGNTIYF,TGCGCCAGCAGCTTGGGGGCTTACTCTGGAAACACCATATATTTT
.,few,TRBJ2-3,TRBV19,CASREGNADTQYF,TGTGCCAGTAGAGAGGGAAATGCAGATACGCAGTATTTT
.,.,TRBJ1-1,TRBV11-2,CASSFLDGTRNTEAFF,TGTGCCAGCAGCTTCCTGGACGGGACCAGGAACACTGAAGCTTTCTTT
.,.,TRBJ2-1,TRBV19,CASSPRGGANYNEQFF,TGTGCCAGTAGTCCAAGAGGCGGGGCAAACTACAATGAGCAGTTCTTC
TRBD1,.,TRBJ2-3,TRBV5-1,CASSLQGARTDTQYF,TGCGCCAGCAGCTTACAGGGGGCGCGGACAGATACGCAGTATTTT
.,.,TRBJ2-2,TRBV19,CASRPHTGELFF,TGTGCCAGTAGACCACACACCGGGGAGCTGTTTTTT
.,.,TRBJ2-7,TRBV2,CASSEQIPNYEQYF,TGTGCCAGCAGTGAACAGATCCCGAACTACGAGCAGTACTTC
.,.,TRBJ1-5,TRBV19,CASSTMGNQPQHF,TGTGCCAGTAGTACTATGGGCAATCAGCCCCAGCATTTT
.,.,TRBJ2-5,TRBV9,CASSAPSGQETQYF,TGTGCCAGCAGCGCACCGAGCGGCCAAGAGACCCAGTACTTC
.,.,TRBJ1-2,TRBV5-4,CASSLEGAYGYTF,TGTGCCAGCAGCTTGGAAGGGGCCTATGGCTACACCTTC
.,.,TRBJ2-7,TRBV9,CASSVESSGTRQYF,TGTGCCAGCAGCGTAGAGTCTAGTGGAACGCGGCAGTACTTC
.,.,TRBJ1-1,TRBV7-2,CASSLGTNRDTEAFF,TGTGCCAGCAGCCTGGGGACCAACAGGGACACTGAAGCTTTCTTT
.,.,TRBJ1-3,TRBV19,CASSISRSQGNTIYF,TGTGCCAGTAGTATAAGCCGGTCCCAAGGAAACACCATATATTTT
.,.,TRBJ1-5,TRBV5-1,CASSEGPGQPQHF,TGCGCCAGCAGCGAAGGCCCGGGTCAGCCCCAGCATTTT
.,.,TRBJ2-5,TRBV5-4,CASSYSQGSQETQYF,TGTGCCAGCAGCTACTCCCAGGGATCCCAAGAGACCCAGTACTTC
TRBD2,.,TRBJ2-7,TRBV4-3,CASSQRTSGYEQYF,TGCGCCAGCAGCCAAAGGACTAGCGGCTACGAGCAGTACTTC
.,.,TRBJ1-2,TRBV29-1,CSGGTSAFYGYTF,TGCAGCGGCGGGACCTCAGCCTTCTATGGCTACACCTTC